This T cell receptor (beta chain) came from a study of T-cell memory formation after mild COVID-19. TCRdb used MiXCR to reprocess the 5' RACE reads, holding one entry per CDR3 protein. Counted here are approximately 300,000 distinct CDR3 sequences, 15% to 20% occurring once; the ten biggest clones make up around 21%. This clonotype was found a few times. The CDR3 has 15 residues. Germline V gene sequence: CDR1 MNHEY, CDR2 SVGEGT. Losses at the gene ends were 5 bases for V and 5 bases for J; bases not matched to a gene: 10. Sequenced: PBMCs or a T cell subset sorted from them (not recorded which). V usage is TRBV6-2 or TRBV6-3 and J usage is TRBJ2-5, with TRBD1 matching over 8 bases. The receptor comes from a man younger than 35 who had mild COVID-19 (a few samples of this study predate the infection). Cell type and time point are not known. CDR3 sequence (DNA): TGTGCCAGCAGTCATGGGACAGGTATTAGGGAGACCCAGTACTTC. Its protein product is CASSHGTGIRETQYF.